This TCR beta chain was identified during a study of T cells in pancreatic ductal adenocarcinoma. Study-level results: This surgical cohort overrepresents the minority presenting with early-stage disease. Tumor samples had fewer productive templates and approximately 8.2-fold fewer unique clonotypes than blood. Comparisons of tumor and blood clonality may show falsely lower tumor diversity. Blood clonality (roughly 0.067) did not differ significantly from tumor (roughly 0.11).

As for this clone: Its antigen is undetermined.

Assay used: immunoSEQ multiplex PCR; TCRdb lists only in-frame clones, some missing. Of roughly 100,000 clones in the sample, over 90% were seen once. Surgery without prior neoadjuvant therapy was the treatment of the selected pancreatic ductal adenocarcinoma patients. The sample consisted of PBMCs. This TCR derives from a human donor with pancreatic ductal adenocarcinoma.

The CDR3 region is CASSLALGYEQYF. The CDR3 bases are TGTGCCAGCAGCTTAGCCCTAGGCTACGAGCAGTACTTC. The chain is built from TRBV11-1 and TRBJ2-7; D not resolved. From germline, CDR1 is SGHAT and CDR2 FQDESV (reference sequence). The V and J ends lost 0 bases and 3 bases respectively, with 6 bases between them. CDR3 length: 13 residues.